This T cell receptor beta chain was profiled in a study of a mutant IDH1 vaccine in newly diagnosed glioma. CDR3 length equals 14 residues. V was cut by 2 bases and J by 0 bases, with 5 bases left in between. Germline values: CDR1 MNHEY, CDR2 SMNVEV (reference sequence). TCRdb's copy holds only in-frame clones and misses some; the assay was immunoSEQ multiplex PCR. Found here are approximately 36,000 clones, roughly 92% of them singletons; the top ten hold 15% to 20%. Time point of the sample: baseline, week 1 (first vaccination visit). Regarding treatment: pre-vaccination baseline after standard-of-care therapy.

The TCR was taken from a man aged 18-30 years with glioma. The chain couples TRBV27 to TRBJ1-5; D is ambiguous. This specimen was PBMCs, taken from a glioma patient treated with radiotherapy, temozolomide or both. CDR3 in amino acids: CASSLQYSNQPQHF. The CDR3 DNA reads TGTGCCAGCAGTTTACAGTATAGCAATCAGCCCCAGCATTTT.